The rows below give T cell receptor beta chains drawn from one sample of a study of technical replicates of blood from a handful of donors. Method: immunoSEQ multiplex PCR; TCRdb's copy keeps in-frame clones and lacks some. This table has about 84,000 clones, approximately 97% appearing once. The source material was T cells isolated from PBMCs. These receptors were collected from a human donor in good health. Each CDR3 is given with its conserved first and last residue. Fields, in order: V gene, D gene, J gene, CDR3 length, CDR3 DNA, CDR3 protein. D genes are given only for firm matches.

V: TRBV25-1
D: TRBD2
J: TRBJ2-1
length: 16
DNA: TGTGCCAGCAGTGAACCCCCCCGCCTAGCGGACAATGAGCAGTTCTTC
CDR3: CASSEPPRLADNEQFF

V: TRBV2
D: .
J: TRBJ2-1
length: 15
DNA: TGTGCCAGCAGTGAACAGGGGACTACTTACAATGAGCAGTTCTTC
CDR3: CASSEQGTTYNEQFF

V: TRBV7-2
D: .
J: TRBJ1-5
length: 15
DNA: TGTGCCAGCAGCTCGATACCCTATAGCAATCAGCCCCAGCATTTT
CDR3: CASSSIPYSNQPQHF

V: TRBV29-1
D: .
J: TRBJ2-7
length: 12
DNA: TGCAGCGTGGACTCCGGCTCCTACGAGCAGTACTTC
CDR3: CSVDSGSYEQYF

V: TRBV11-2
D: .
J: TRBJ1-2
length: 16
DNA: TGTGCCAGCAGCCCTCGGACACCCTCAGCTAACTATGGCTACACCTTC
CDR3: CASSPRTPSANYGYTF

V: TRBV4-1
D: TRBD1
J: TRBJ1-1
length: 16
DNA: TGCGCCAGCAGCCAAGCCCCCGGGACAGGGTGGACTGAAGCTTTCTTT
CDR3: CASSQAPGTGWTEAFF

V: TRBV6-5
D: TRBD1
J: TRBJ2-7
length: 14
DNA: TGTGCCAGCAGTGTCCAGTCCGGGACAGGGAAGCAGTACTTC
CDR3: CASSVQSGTGKQYF

V: TRBV9
D: .
J: TRBJ2-5
length: 14
DNA: TGTGCCAGCAGCGTAGGGTTAGCGGTAGAGACCCAGTACTTC
CDR3: CASSVGLAVETQYF

V: TRBV6-1
D: TRBD1
J: TRBJ2-7
length: 13
DNA: TGTGCCAGCAGGGACAGGTTCTCCTACGAGCAGCACTTC
CDR3: CASRDRFSYEQHF

V: TRBV11-3
D: .
J: TRBJ2-5
length: 13
DNA: TGTGCCAGCAGCCCCCGGACAGAAGAGACCCAGTACTTC
CDR3: CASSPRTEETQYF